One TCR beta chain is described in this entry. The CDR3 totals 14 residues. The V gene lost 1 base and the J gene lost 2 bases, with 9 bases spanning the gap. Looked up from germline, CDR1 is MNHNS and CDR2 is SASEGT. TCRdb passed the 5' RACE reads through MiXCR, listing each CDR3 protein once. The data hold some 900,000 distinct CDR3 sequences, with roughly an eighth observed a single time. These data belong to a study of identical twins. These data were likewise used in another study, on yellow fever vaccine responses in identical twins.

V gene TRBV6-1 combines with J gene TRBJ2-7; TRBD2 might be the D (5 bases). Sample: PBMCs. The source of this sequence is a woman younger than 30 in good health. The CDR3 nucleotides are TGTGCCAGCAGTGAAGACCCGGGAACCTACGAGCAGTACTTC. It encodes CASSEDPGTYEQYF.